This TCR beta chain was recorded in a study of blood T cell repertoires in COVID-19. Sequencing used immunoSEQ multiplex PCR; TCRdb keeps in-frame clones, though not all of them. The sample shows around 55,000 clones, 82% of them seen only once. This receptor was obtained from a human donor in a cohort sampled during active or convalescent COVID-19. The sequencing sample was made of peripheral blood.

The chain's CDR3 is CATSDNRADGYTF. For the CDR3, the DNA is TGTGCCACCAGTGATAACAGGGCGGATGGCTACACCTTC. V usage is TRBV24-1 and J usage is TRBJ1-2; possible D gene TRBD1, 6 bases. V was trimmed by 3 bases and J by 6 bases, leaving 10 bases between them. The CDR3 runs 13 residues. CDR1 is KGHDR and CDR2 is SFDVKD in the germline V gene.